Listed below are T cell receptor beta chains from one sample, sequenced in a study of CD8 T cells in Susac syndrome. MiXCR, run by TCRdb on the immunoSEQ multiplex PCR reads, gives a single entry per CDR3 protein. This table has a few hundred thousand distinct CDR3 sequences, roughly 94% appearing once. Sequenced: CD4+ T cells from PBMCs. The source is a human donor with multiple sclerosis. Each CDR3 is given with its conserved first and last residue. Fields, in order: V gene, J gene, D gene, CDR3 DNA, CDR3 protein. A D gene is named only where the DNA matches it firmly.

V: TRBV12-3/TRBV12-4
J: TRBJ2-5
D: TRBD1
DNA: TGTGCCAGCAGTTTCCACGGGACAGAAGAGACCCAGTACTTC
CDR3: CASSFHGTEETQYF

V: TRBV12-3/TRBV12-4
J: TRBJ2-1
D: NA
DNA: TGTGCCACCTCCCCGGGGGCCTACAATGAGCAGTTCTTC
CDR3: CATSPGAYNEQFF

V: TRBV30
J: TRBJ1-3
D: NA
DNA: TGTGCCTGGATGGGGTACTCTGGAAACACCATATATTTT
CDR3: CAWMGYSGNTIYF

V: TRBV12-3/TRBV12-4
J: TRBJ2-1
D: NA
DNA: TGTGCCAGCAGTCCTAACTCCTACAGGGCGGTTGAGCAGTTCTTC
CDR3: CASSPNSYRAVEQFF

V: TRBV20-1
J: TRBJ2-7
D: NA
DNA: TGCAGGGCCGGGACACCGCGAGAGCAGTACTTC
CDR3: CRAGTPREQYF

V: TRBV4-1
J: TRBJ1-1
D: NA
DNA: TGCGCCAGCAGCCAACCCCCGGCAAGGGAAGGCGACACTGAAGCTTTCTTT
CDR3: CASSQPPAREGDTEAFF

V: TRBV3-1
J: TRBJ2-7
D: NA
DNA: TGTGCCAGCAGGCTCGGGGACGAGCAGTACTTC
CDR3: CASRLGDEQYF

V: TRBV7-2
J: TRBJ1-3
D: NA
DNA: TGTGCCAGCAGCTGGGGAGGGAGCTCTGGAAACACCATATATTTT
CDR3: CASSWGGSSGNTIYF

V: TRBV20-1
J: TRBJ2-3
D: NA
DNA: TGCAGTGCTGCCGACGGACCTGGGGGAACAGATACGCAGTATTTT
CDR3: CSAADGPGGTDTQYF

V: TRBV29-1
J: TRBJ1-5
D: NA
DNA: TGCAGCGTTGCGGGGCAATCGAGCAATCAGCCCCAGCATTTT
CDR3: CSVAGQSSNQPQHF

V: TRBV29-1
J: TRBJ1-2
D: NA
DNA: TGCAGCGTTGATTCGTGGGATTTTGGCTACACCTTC
CDR3: CSVDSWDFGYTF

V: TRBV12-3/TRBV12-4
J: TRBJ2-5
D: TRBD2
DNA: TGTGCCAGCAGTCCAATAGGACTAGCGGGGGCCTATCAAGAGACCCAGTACTTC
CDR3: CASSPIGLAGAYQETQYF

V: TRBV3-1
J: TRBJ2-1
D: TRBD2
DNA: TGTGCCAGCAGCCGAGGACTAGCGGGGGGTAAAGACAATGAGCAGTTCTTC
CDR3: CASSRGLAGGKDNEQFF

V: TRBV30
J: TRBJ1-6
D: NA
DNA: TGTGCCTGGAGGAGGACCGGGCCTCGGGATTCACCCCTCCACTTT
CDR3: CAWRRTGPRDSPLHF

V: TRBV9
J: TRBJ1-5
D: NA
DNA: TGTGCCAGCAGCGGGGAGGGTCATCAGCCCCAGCATTTT
CDR3: CASSGEGHQPQHF

V: TRBV5-4
J: TRBJ1-2
D: NA
DNA: TGTGCCAGCAGCTTGGCTGGGGGATTGAACTATGGCTACACCTTC
CDR3: CASSLAGGLNYGYTF

V: TRBV6-5
J: TRBJ1-5
D: TRBD1
DNA: TGTGCCAGCAGCCTGACAGGGATCAATCAGCCCCAGCATTTT
CDR3: CASSLTGINQPQHF

V: TRBV15
J: TRBJ2-3
D: NA
DNA: TGTGCCACCAGCAGAGTCGGGTCCGCAGATACGCAGTATTTT
CDR3: CATSRVGSADTQYF

V: TRBV2
J: TRBJ2-5
D: NA
DNA: TGTGCCAGCAGTGAATGGCAGGGCGTTGGGGAGACCCAGTACTTC
CDR3: CASSEWQGVGETQYF

V: TRBV5-6
J: TRBJ1-2
D: NA
DNA: TGTGCCAGCAGCGACGGAAATGGGTGGCTATATGGCTACACCTTC
CDR3: CASSDGNGWLYGYTF

V: TRBV29-1
J: TRBJ1-4
D: TRBD1
DNA: TGCAGCGTTGCAGGGGGCGATGAAAAACTGTTTTTT
CDR3: CSVAGGDEKLFF